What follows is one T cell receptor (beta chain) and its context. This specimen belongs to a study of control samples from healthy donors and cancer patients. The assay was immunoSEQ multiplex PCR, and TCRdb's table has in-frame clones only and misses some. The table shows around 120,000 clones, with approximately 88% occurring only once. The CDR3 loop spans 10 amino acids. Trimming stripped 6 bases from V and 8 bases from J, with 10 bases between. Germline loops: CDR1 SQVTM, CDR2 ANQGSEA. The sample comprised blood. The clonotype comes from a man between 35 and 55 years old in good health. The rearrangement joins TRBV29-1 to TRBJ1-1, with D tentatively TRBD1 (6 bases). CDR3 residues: CSVGTGEAFF. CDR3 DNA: TGCAGCGTCGGAACAGGGGAAGCTTTCTTT.